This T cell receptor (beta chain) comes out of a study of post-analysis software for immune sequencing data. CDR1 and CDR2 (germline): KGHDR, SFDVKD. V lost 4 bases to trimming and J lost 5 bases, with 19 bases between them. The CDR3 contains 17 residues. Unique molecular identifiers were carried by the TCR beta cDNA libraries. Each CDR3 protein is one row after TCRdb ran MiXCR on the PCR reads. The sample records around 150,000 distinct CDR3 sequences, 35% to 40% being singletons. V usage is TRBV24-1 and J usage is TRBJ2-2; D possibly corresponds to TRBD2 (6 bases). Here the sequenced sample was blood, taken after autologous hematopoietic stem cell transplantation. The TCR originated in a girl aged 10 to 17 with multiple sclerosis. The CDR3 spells CATSESVGLPGTGELFF. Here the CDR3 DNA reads TGTGCCACCAGTGAGTCAGTCGGACTACCGGGTACCGGGGAGCTGTTTTTT.